These 14 T cell receptor beta chains share one sample of origin, sequenced in a study of cytomegalovirus exposure and HLA in healthy donors. Both 60 Vbeta primers and 13 Jbeta primers went into the PCR. The repertoire was sequenced with immunoSEQ multiplex PCR; TCRdb's copy has only in-frame clones and lacks some. The table lists over 100,000 clones, roughly 80% of them singletons, with 5.5% to 8% in the top ten. Specimen: PBMCs. Receptors were obtained from a male donor in good health and CMV-seronegative.

The chain is built from TRBV7-9 and TRBJ2-1; D uncertain. The germline V gene encodes CDR1 SEHNR and CDR2 FQNEAQ (reference sequence). The CDR3 has 15 residues. The V and J ends lost 1 base and 5 bases respectively, with 12 bases between them. CDR3 DNA: TGTGCCAGCAGCTTAGGTTATTTGGGCAACAATGAGCAGTTCTTC. This codes for CASSLGYLGNNEQFF.

For the CDR3, the DNA is TGTGCCAGCAGCTTAGTGTGGGACTCCCCCCACGAGCAGTACTTC. Encoded protein: CASSLVWDSPHEQYF. The V and J genes are TRBV7-2 and TRBJ2-7, with D possibly matching TRBD2 (6 bases). V was cut by 1 base and J by 5 bases, with 15 bases left in between. The germline CDR1 and CDR2 sequences are SGHTA and FQGNSA. This CDR3 is built from 15 residues.

This chain uses TRBV5-4 with TRBJ2-3, with 9 positions matching TRBD2. Germline assignment: CDR1 SGHNT and CDR2 YYREEE (reference sequence). V shed 2 bases, J shed 4 bases, and the junction held 5 bases outside the gene matches. The CDR3 contains 15 residues. This chain's CDR3 is CASSFAGGRPDTQYF. The CDR3 DNA follows: TGTGCCAGCAGCTTTGCGGGAGGGAGGCCAGATACGCAGTATTTT.

The CDR3 DNA is TGTGCCAGCAGCTTCTCGGACTCTAGGGACGAGCAGTACTTC. Translating it yields CASSFSDSRDEQYF. This chain connects TRBV7-9 to TRBJ2-7; possibly TRBD2 for D (5 bases). CDR1 is SEHNR, CDR2 FQNEAQ, per germline (reference sequence). V lost 3 bases, J lost 5 bases, and 14 bases lay in between. This CDR3 spans 14 amino acids.

A few counts support this clone. The J gene is TRBJ2-7, the V gene TRBV7-2; 12 bases match TRBD2. V was pared by 1 base and J by 7 bases, with 8 bases of the junction left unmatched. The CDR3 sequence is 16 residues long. Germline V gene sequence: CDR1 SGHTA, CDR2 FQGNSA. Here the CDR3 reads CASSLGSTSGRVEQYF. The CDR3 region has the DNA TGTGCCAGCAGCTTAGGGTCGACTAGCGGGAGAGTAGAGCAGTACTTC.

The chain carries TRBV27 and TRBJ2-7, with 13 bases that match TRBD2. From germline, CDR1 is MNHEY and CDR2 SMNVEV (reference sequence). The J segment lost 5 bases and the V segment lost 7 bases, leaving 11 bases of the junction unmatched. This CDR3 is built from 16 residues. CDR3 sequence (DNA): TGTGCCAGCATGCCCTGGACTAGCGGGAGTCAGGACGAGCAGTACTTC. Its protein is CASMPWTSGSQDEQYF.

V usage is TRBV6-1 and J usage is TRBJ1-3; D remains ambiguous. The length of the CDR3 is 17 residues. CDR1 is MNHNS, CDR2 SASEGT, per germline. The ends were cut back, 0 bases at V and 4 bases at J, with 16 bases in the middle. Here the CDR3 reads CASSEAQWVGRGNTIYF. The CDR3 region has the DNA TGTGCCAGCAGTGAAGCGCAGTGGGTGGGGAGGGGAAACACCATATATTTT.

The rearrangement links TRBV5-5 to TRBJ1-5; a weak D match, TRBD1 (6 bases). The length of the CDR3 is 15 residues. The germline CDR1 and CDR2 sequences are SGHKS and YYEKEE (reference sequence). With 4 bases removed from V and 2 bases from J, the gap between germline ends came to 13 bases. CDR3 protein: CASSVRDMGNQPQHF. Here the CDR3 DNA reads TGTGCCAGCAGCGTAAGGGACATGGGCAATCAGCCCCAGCATTTT.

The chain uses TRBV4-1 and TRBJ2-1, with D possibly TRBD2 on 6 matching bases. CDR3 length: 16 residues. Trimming stripped 0 bases from V and 2 bases from J, with 11 bases between. Germline-derived CDR1 and CDR2 are MGHRA and YSYEKL. The CDR3 region has the DNA TGCGCCAGCAGCCAAGATGGCTCGGGGGCCTACAATGAGCAGTTCTTC. Its protein product is CASSQDGSGAYNEQFF.

The rearrangement uses TRBV28 and TRBJ2-7; 8 positions agree with TRBD1. In germline, CDR1 is MDHEN, CDR2 SYDVKM. The V and J ends lost 5 bases and 8 bases, in that order; junction bases with no gene match: 11. The CDR3 covers 14 residues. CDR3 protein: CASSLRQGRYKQYF. As DNA, the CDR3 is TGTGCCAGCAGTCTCCGACAGGGGAGGTACAAGCAGTACTTC.

This chain links TRBV6-1 with TRBJ2-5, with D possibly being TRBD1 (6 bases). The CDR3 length is 14 residues. V lost 2 bases, J lost 1 base, and 8 bases lay in between. Germline V lookup: CDR1 MNHNS, CDR2 SASEGT. The CDR3, as DNA: TGTGCCAGCAGTGAACGACAGGCCCAAGAGACCCAGTACTTC. Translated: CASSERQAQETQYF.

The chain has TRBV14 and TRBJ1-1, with D hard to call. The CDR3 totals 14 residues. V was shortened by 5 bases and J by 1 base, with 11 bases between the two germline ends. Germline values: CDR1 SGHDN, CDR2 FVKESK. The CDR3 nucleotides are TGTGCCAGCAGCAAGCTTTACCCGAACACTGAAGCTTTCTTT. It yields the protein CASSKLYPNTEAFF.

The chain joins TRBV7-8 to TRBJ1-4; TRBD1 agrees at 8 bases. Germline assignment: CDR1 SGHVS and CDR2 FQNEAQ. The CDR3 is 15 amino acids. The J segment lost 8 bases and the V segment lost 5 bases, leaving 10 bases of the junction unmatched. CDR3 DNA: TGTGCCAGCAGCACTCGGACAGGGTCAAAGGAAAAACTGTTTTTT. It is translated as CASSTRTGSKEKLFF. The whole variable domain, remainder taken from reference TRBV7-8 and TRBJ1-4, is GAGVSQSPRYKVAKRGQDVALRCDPISGHVSLFWYQQALGQGPEFLTYFQNEAQLDKSGLPSDRFFAERPEGSVSTLKIQRTQQEDSAVYLCASSTRTGSKEKLFFGSGTQLSVL.

Written as DNA, the CDR3 is TGTGCCATTAACGTGGGCGGGGGAATTTACAATGAGCAGTTCTTC. This encodes CAINVGGGIYNEQFF. The rearrangement links TRBV10-3 to TRBJ2-1, with 7 bases that match TRBD2. This CDR3 is built from 15 residues. V shed 9 bases and J 4 bases; nucleotides not matched to a gene: 12. Germline CDR1 ENHRY, CDR2 SYGVKD.